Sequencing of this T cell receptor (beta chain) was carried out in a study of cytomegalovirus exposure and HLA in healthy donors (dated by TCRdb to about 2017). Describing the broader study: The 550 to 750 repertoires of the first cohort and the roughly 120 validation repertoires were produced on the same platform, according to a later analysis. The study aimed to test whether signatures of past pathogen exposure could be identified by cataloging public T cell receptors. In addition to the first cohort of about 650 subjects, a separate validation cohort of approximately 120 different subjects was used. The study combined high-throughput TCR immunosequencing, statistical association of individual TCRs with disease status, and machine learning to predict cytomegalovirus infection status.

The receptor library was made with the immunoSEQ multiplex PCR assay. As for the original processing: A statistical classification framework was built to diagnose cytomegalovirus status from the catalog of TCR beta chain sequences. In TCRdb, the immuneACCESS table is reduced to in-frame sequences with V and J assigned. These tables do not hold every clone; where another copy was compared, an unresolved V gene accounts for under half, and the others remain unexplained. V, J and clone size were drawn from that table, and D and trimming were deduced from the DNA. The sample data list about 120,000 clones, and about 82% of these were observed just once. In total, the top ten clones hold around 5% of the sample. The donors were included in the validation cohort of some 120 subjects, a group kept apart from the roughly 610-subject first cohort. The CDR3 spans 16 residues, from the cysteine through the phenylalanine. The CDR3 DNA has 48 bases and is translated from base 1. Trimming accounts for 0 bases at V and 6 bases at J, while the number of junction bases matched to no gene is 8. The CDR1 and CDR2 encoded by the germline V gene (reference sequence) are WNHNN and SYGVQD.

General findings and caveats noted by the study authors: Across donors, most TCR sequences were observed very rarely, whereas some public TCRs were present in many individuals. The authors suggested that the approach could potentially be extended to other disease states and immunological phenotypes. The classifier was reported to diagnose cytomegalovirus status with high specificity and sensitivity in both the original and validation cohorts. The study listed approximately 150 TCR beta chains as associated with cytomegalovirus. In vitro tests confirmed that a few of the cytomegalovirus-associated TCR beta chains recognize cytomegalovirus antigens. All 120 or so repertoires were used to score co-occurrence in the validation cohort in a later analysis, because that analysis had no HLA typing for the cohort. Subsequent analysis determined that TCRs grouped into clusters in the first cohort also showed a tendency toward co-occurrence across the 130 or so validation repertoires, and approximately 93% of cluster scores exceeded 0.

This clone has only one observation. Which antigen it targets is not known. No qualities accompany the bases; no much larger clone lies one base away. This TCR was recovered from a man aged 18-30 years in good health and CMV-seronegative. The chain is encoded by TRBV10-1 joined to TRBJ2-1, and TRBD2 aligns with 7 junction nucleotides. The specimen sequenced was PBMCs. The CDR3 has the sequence CASSESGREFRNEQFF. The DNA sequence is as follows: TGCGCCAGCAGTGAGTCCGGGCGGGAGTTCCGCAATGAGCAGTTCTTC.